The following is a TCR beta chain sequence with its context. These data are taken from a study of T cell repertoires in ileal Crohn's disease. Study-level background: Operated complications were stricturing disease (roughly 60%) and penetrating disease (about 39%).

The table came from immunoSEQ multiplex PCR; TCRdb's copy has only in-frame clones and leaves some out. Among under 14,000 clones, roughly 84% were seen once, and the ten largest hold over 7.5%. There are 13 residues in the CDR3. The ends lost 7 bases at V and 2 bases at J; junction bases unmatched: 1. CDR1 MNHEY and CDR2 SVGAGI come from the germline V gene. Described time point: inflamed ileum from the surgical specimen. This rearrangement joins TRBV6-5 to TRBJ2-3; 9 bases are shared with TRBD2. The source of this sequence is an adult with Crohn's disease. Sequenced input: ileal tissue. Written as DNA, the CDR3 is TGTGCCAGCAAGCGGGAGGCCACAGATACGCAGTATTTT. Translating gives CASKREATDTQYF.